This TCR beta chain originates from a study of T cells in Graves' hyperthyroidism and ophthalmopathy. Study context: Peripheral blood was secured at the point of initial diagnosis, before any treatment. Study-level points and caveats: In simple terms, a model built on 13 V-J features told ophthalmopathy apart from stable hyperthyroidism.

A patient was excluded if there was uncontrolled infection, other autoimmune disease, pregnancy or lactation. Cells are PBMCs isolated from around 9.4 ml of fresh blood. CDR3 length: 11 residues. Trimming removed 1 base at V and 8 bases at J, with 8 bases between. The germline CDR1 and CDR2 sequences are DFQATT and SNEGSKA (reference sequence). Amplified TCR beta CDR3 regions came from RNA transcripts. In the first-round RT-PCR of the TCR CDR3, the HTBI primer set was used. TCRdb reprocessed the multiplex PCR reads with MiXCR, giving one entry per CDR3 protein. Among 450,000 to 650,000 distinct CDR3 sequences listed, 20% to 25% were seen once. This clonotype has at least ten counts. Its target is unknown.

The V gene is TRBV20-1, the J gene TRBJ1-2; D remains unclear. This TCR derives from a man younger than 35 with Graves' hyperthyroidism. Sequencing used blood. CDR3 sequence (DNA): TGCAGTGCTAGAGGTCTGAACGGCTACACCTTC. It translates to CSARGLNGYTF.